This T cell receptor (beta chain) was observed in a study of T cells after yellow fever vaccination. Template switching by 5'RACE produced TCR cDNA, adding a universal primer site and UMIs. TCRdb re-derived calls from the 5' RACE reads in MiXCR, one entry per CDR3 protein. The table has some 110,000 distinct CDR3 sequences, 7.4% seen once. This clonotype was detected ten times or more. The specimen comprised CD4+ T cells sorted from PBMCs, sampled roughly 10 days after the first yellow fever vaccination. This sequence was found in a man aged 18 to 29 who received the YFV17D yellow fever vaccine.

CDR3 in amino acids: CASSQIGGRPQHF. Here the CDR3 DNA reads TGTGCCAGCAGCCAAATCGGGGGTAGGCCCCAGCATTTT. This chain joins TRBV3-1 and TRBJ1-5, with D maybe TRBD1 (5 bases). The CDR3 length is 13 residues. Per germline, CDR1 LGHDT and CDR2 YNNKEL (reference sequence). V lost 2 bases, J lost 9 bases, and 11 bases lay in between.